The clone carrying this TCR beta chain was seen a single time. At one of its ends the junction is not consistent with the germline gene, which may arise from a read error. Produced via immunoSEQ multiplex PCR; TCRdb's table is partial and in-frame only. The sample lists over 350,000 clones, approximately 87% occurring once. Participants reported their clinical history, and cohort assignment relied on those reports. Per germline, CDR1 LNHDA and CDR2 SQIVND (reference sequence). This CDR3 has 14 residues. The data were obtained in a study of blood T cell repertoires in COVID-19. Turning to the study itself: Researchers got acute and convalescent COVID-19 samples from the United States, Italy and Spain.

The clonotype was recovered from a woman in her 50s who had recovered from COVID-19. Sequencing was carried out using PBMCs or T cells enriched from blood (not recorded which). The rearrangement links TRBV19 to TRBJ1-5; D unresolved. CDR3 sequence (DNA): TGTGCCGGTAGTTTTGGGCTGGGCAATCAGCCCCAGCATTTT. Amino acids: CAGSFGLGNQPQHF.